This T cell receptor beta chain appears in the sequencing data of a study of blood T cell repertoires in COVID-19. CDR1 and CDR2 from the germline V gene are SNHLY and FYNNEI. The CDR3 is 15 amino acids. Trimming at V came to 6 bases and at J to 4 bases, leaving 7 bases not matched to a gene. In the original analysis: Amplification of reference gene primers was used by the study to estimate nucleated cell counts. Libraries were prepared by immunoSEQ multiplex PCR; TCRdb keeps only in-frame clonotypes and omits some of them. V and J calls and clone size are those listed in that table; D and trimming were worked out from the DNA. This table has approximately 330,000 clones, roughly 88% appearing once.

Sequences were obtained from peripheral blood. The source of this sequence is a woman aged 50 to 60 with active or convalescent COVID-19. The chain uses TRBV2 and TRBJ2-7, with 12 bases matching TRBD2. The CDR3: CASSTYGTSGYEQYF. DNA for the CDR3: TGTGCCAGCAGCACCTACGGGACTAGCGGGTACGAGCAGTACTTC.